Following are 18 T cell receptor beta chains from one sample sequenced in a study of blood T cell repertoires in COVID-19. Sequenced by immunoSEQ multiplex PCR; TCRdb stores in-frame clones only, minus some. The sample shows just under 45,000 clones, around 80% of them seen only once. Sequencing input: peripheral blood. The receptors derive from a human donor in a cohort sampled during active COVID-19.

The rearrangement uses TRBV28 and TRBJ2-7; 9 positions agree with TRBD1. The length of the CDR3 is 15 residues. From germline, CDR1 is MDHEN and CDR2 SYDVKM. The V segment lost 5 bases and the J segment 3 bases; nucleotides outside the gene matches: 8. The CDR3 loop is CASSPTGGAFYEQYV. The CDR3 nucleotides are TGTGCCAGCAGTCCTACAGGGGGCGCATTCTACGAGCAGTACGTC.

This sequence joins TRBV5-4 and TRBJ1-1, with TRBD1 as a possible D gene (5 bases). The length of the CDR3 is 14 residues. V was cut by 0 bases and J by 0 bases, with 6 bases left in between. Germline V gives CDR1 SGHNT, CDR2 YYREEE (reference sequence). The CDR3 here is CASSLAGMNTEAFF. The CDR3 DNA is TGTGCCAGCAGCTTGGCAGGGATGAACACTGAAGCTTTCTTT.

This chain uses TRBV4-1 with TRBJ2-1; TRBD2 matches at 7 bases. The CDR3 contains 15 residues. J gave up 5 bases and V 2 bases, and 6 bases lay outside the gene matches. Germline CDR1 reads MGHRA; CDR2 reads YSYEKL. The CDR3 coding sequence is TGCGCCAGCAGCCAAACAGCGGGGTCTGACAATGAGCAGTTCTTC. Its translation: CASSQTAGSDNEQFF.

CDR3 protein: CASSLVQGVNNSPLHF. The CDR3 coding sequence is TGTGCCAGCAGCTTGGTCCAGGGTGTTAATAATTCACCCCTCCACTTT. This chain uses TRBV5-5 with TRBJ1-6, with D maybe TRBD1 (5 bases). CDR3 length: 16 amino acids. The germline V gene has CDR1 SGHKS and CDR2 YYEKEE (reference sequence). V lost 0 bases and J 5 bases, leaving 12 bases between the germline ends. The complete variable domain, with remaining parts taken from reference TRBV5-5 and TRBJ1-6, reads DAGVTQSPTHLIKTRGQQVTLRCSPISGHKSVSWYQQVLGQGPQFIFQYYEKEERGRGNFPDRFSARQFPNYSSELNVNALLLGDSALYLCASSLVQGVNNSPLHFGNGTRLTVT.

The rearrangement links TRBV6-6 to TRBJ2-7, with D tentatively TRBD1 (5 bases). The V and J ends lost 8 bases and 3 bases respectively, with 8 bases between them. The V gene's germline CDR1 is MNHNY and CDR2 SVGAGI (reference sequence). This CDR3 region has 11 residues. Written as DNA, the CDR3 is TGTGCCAGCGCAGGGAACTACGAGCAGTACTTC. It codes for CASAGNYEQYF.

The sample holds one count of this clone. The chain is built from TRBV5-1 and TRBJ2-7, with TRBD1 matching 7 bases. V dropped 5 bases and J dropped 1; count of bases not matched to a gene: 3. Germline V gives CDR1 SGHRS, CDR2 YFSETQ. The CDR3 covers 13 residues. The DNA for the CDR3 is TGCGCCAGCAGTCAGACAGGGTCCTACGAGCAGTACTTC. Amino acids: CASSQTGSYEQYF.

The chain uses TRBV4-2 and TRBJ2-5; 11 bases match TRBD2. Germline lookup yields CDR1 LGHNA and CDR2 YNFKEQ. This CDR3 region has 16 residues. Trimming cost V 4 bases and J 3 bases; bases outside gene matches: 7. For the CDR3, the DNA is TGTGCCAGCAGCCCAACGGCGGGACTAGCGGAAGAGACCCAGTACTTC. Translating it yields CASSPTAGLAEETQYF.

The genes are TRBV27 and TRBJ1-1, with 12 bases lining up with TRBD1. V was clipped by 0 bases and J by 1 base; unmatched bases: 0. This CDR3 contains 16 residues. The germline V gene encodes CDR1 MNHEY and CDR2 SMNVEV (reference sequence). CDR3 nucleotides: TGTGCCAGCAGTTTATCGGGACAGGGGGCGAACACTGAAGCTTTCTTT. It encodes CASSLSGQGANTEAFF.

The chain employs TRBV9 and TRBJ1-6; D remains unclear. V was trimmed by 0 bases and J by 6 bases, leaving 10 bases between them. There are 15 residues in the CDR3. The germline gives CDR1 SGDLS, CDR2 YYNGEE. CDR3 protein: CASSVGRGSNSPLHF. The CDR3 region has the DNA TGTGCCAGCAGCGTAGGTAGAGGGAGTAATTCACCCCTCCACTTT.

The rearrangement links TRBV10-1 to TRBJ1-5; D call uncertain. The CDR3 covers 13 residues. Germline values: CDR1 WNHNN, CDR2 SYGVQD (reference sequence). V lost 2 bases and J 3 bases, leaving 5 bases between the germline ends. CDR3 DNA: TGCGCCAGCAGTGAGCAGGTCAATCAGCCCCAGCATTTT. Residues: CASSEQVNQPQHF.

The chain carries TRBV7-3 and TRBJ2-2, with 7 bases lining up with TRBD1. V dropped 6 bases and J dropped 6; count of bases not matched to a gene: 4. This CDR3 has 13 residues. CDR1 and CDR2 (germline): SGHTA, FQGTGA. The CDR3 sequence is CASRQTGSGELFF. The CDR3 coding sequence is TGTGCCAGCAGACAGACAGGGTCCGGGGAGCTGTTTTTT.

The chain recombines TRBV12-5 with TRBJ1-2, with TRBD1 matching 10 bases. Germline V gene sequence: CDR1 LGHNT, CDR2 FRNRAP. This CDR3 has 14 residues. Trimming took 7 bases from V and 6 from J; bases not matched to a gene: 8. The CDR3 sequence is CASVPPDRGDGYTF. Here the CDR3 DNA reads TGTGCTAGTGTCCCACCGGACAGGGGGGATGGCTACACCTTC.

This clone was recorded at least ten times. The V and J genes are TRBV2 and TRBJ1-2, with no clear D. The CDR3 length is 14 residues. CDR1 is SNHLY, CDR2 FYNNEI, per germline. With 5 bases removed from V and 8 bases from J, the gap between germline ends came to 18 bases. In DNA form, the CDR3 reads TGTGCCAGCAGTATTGCAGGAGGAGGCCGGGGCTACACCTTC. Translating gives CASSIAGGGRGYTF.

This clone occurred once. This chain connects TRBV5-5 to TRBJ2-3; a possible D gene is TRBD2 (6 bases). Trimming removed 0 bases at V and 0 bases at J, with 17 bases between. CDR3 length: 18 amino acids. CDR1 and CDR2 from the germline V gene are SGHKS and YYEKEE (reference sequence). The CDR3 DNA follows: TGTGCCAGCAGCTTGGCGGCTATACGGAGGGTAAGCACAGATACGCAGTATTTT. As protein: CASSLAAIRRVSTDTQYF.

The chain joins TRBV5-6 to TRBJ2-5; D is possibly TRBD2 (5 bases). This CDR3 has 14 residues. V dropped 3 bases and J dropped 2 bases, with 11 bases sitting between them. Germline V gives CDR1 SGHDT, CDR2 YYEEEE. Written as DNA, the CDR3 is TGTGCCAGCAGCTCCACAGCGGTACAAGAGACCCAGTACTTC. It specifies CASSSTAVQETQYF.

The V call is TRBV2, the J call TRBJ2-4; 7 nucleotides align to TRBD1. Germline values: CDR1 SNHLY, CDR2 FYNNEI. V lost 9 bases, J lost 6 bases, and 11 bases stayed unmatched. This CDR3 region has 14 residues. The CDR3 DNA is TGTGCCAGTAGGTGGACGGACAGGCGAAACATTCAGTACTTC. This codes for CASRWTDRRNIQYF.

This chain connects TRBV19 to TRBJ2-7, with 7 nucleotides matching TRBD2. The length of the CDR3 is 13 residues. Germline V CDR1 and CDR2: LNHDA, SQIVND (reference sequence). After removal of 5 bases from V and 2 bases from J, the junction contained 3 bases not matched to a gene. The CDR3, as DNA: TGTGCCAGTAGTGCTAGCGGAACCTACGAGCAGTACTTC. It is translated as CASSASGTYEQYF.

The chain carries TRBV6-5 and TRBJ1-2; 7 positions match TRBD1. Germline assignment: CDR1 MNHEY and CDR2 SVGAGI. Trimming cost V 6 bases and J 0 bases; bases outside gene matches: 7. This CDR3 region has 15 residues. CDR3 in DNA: TGTGCCAGCAGCCTAAGGGGGCGTTCTAACTATGGCTACACCTTC. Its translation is CASSLRGRSNYGYTF.